The clone carrying this T cell receptor beta chain showed up just a few times. Its matching antigen is unknown. The sample belongs to a study of shared clonotypes between healthy human individuals. Points from the study as a whole: Across a handful of donors, naive CD4 shared roughly 5%, naive CD8 3.5% to 4%, memory CD4 less than 2.5%, memory CD8 around 0.36%. Despite large depth, rarefaction showed incomplete sorted-subset sequencing.

Germline assignment: CDR1 SEHNR and CDR2 FQNEAQ (reference sequence). CDR3 length: 17 residues. V was pared by 1 base and J by 2 bases, with 16 bases between. Profiled with immunoSEQ multiplex PCR; TCRdb holds only in-frame clones, not every one. The table lists over 150,000 clones, approximately 62% of them singletons. Sequencing was done on a sample of memory CD4+ T cells sorted from blood. Subset specified: CD45RA-negative fraction. The chain carries TRBV7-9 and TRBJ2-3; D perhaps matches TRBD2 (6 bases). The TCR originated in a man aged 25 to 40 in good health. CDR3 coding DNA: TGTGCCAGCAGCTTAGGTTCGGGGGTCAGCCACACAGATACGCAGTATTTT. Its protein is CASSLGSGVSHTDTQYF.